This paragraph reports one T cell receptor beta chain. Documented treatment: randomized to nivolumab then ipilimumab (arm A) or the reverse (arm B). Patients had received no earlier DNA-damaging chemotherapy. From thawed PBMCs, live CD3+CD8+ cells negative for CD19 and CD56 were sorted. The data belong to a study of sequential checkpoint blockade in melanoma. Study overall: Both treatment sequences were followed by maintenance nivolumab.

Here immunoSEQ multiplex PCR was the method, and the copy in TCRdb shows in-frame clones only, minus some. The table shows tens of thousands of clones, with 70% to 90% occurring only once. Germline CDR1 and CDR2: ENHRY and SYGVKD. This CDR3 is built from 15 residues. Germline trimming cut 7 bases from V and 2 bases from J; bases unmatched to any gene: 8. The sequence came from a human donor with melanoma. Sequences were derived from CD8+ T cells sorted from blood (inferred from file names), sampled from a patient given nivolumab and ipilimumab in sequence. V is TRBV10-3 and J is TRBJ2-7, with 10 bases lining up with TRBD2. CDR3 DNA: TGTGCCATCAATGCCGGGACTAGCGACCCCTACGAGCAGTACTTC. Residues: CAINAGTSDPYEQYF.